A single sample is the source of the 14 T cell receptor beta chains below, sequenced in a study of identical twins. From the 5' RACE reads, TCRdb called clonotypes with MiXCR, one entry per CDR3 protein. The sample records over 600,000 distinct CDR3 sequences, approximately 21% being singletons. The data were also submitted as part of a second study, on T cells expressing NK-cell markers.

The sample taken for sequencing was PBMCs. Receptor source: a woman younger than 30 in good health.

CDR3 coding DNA: TGTGCCAGCAGCCACACGGGACAGGGGCATTCGAATGAGCAGTTCTTC. The encoded protein is CASSHTGQGHSNEQFF. V and J are TRBV3-1 and TRBJ2-1; TRBD1 aligns across 10 bases. Germline values: CDR1 LGHDT, CDR2 YNNKEL (reference sequence). The ends lost 3 bases at V and 7 bases at J; junction bases unmatched: 9. CDR3 length equals 16 residues.

In this sample, this clonotype turned up many times. The chain combines TRBV10-3 with TRBJ2-1, with D tentatively TRBD2 (6 bases). Trimming pared 11 bases from V and 3 bases from J, leaving 20 bases between. Per the germline V gene, CDR1 is ENHRY and CDR2 is SYGVKD. CDR3 size: 15 residues. CDR3 coding DNA: TGTGCCGCCGCCCCGGGTCCGGGGGACTACAATGAGCAGTTCTTC. This sequence encodes CAAAPGPGDYNEQFF.

This clonotype has just a few counts. The chain carries TRBV6-5 and TRBJ2-3; TRBD2 matches at 14 bases. The CDR3 covers 19 residues. CDR1 and CDR2 (germline): MNHEY, SVGAGI. The junction had 14 bases not matched to a gene; V was cut back by 4 bases and J by 5 bases. In DNA, the CDR3 is TGTGCCAGCAGTTCGACGGCTAAGGGACTAGCGGGAGCCTTAGATACGCAGTATTTT. This encodes CASSSTAKGLAGALDTQYF.

The chain combines TRBV18 with TRBJ2-4; D ambiguous. Deletions cut 3 bases from V and 6 bases from J, with 6 bases between. Per the germline V gene, CDR1 is KGHSH and CDR2 is LQKENI. The CDR3 is 12 residues long. The CDR3 reads CASSPTGNIQYF. For the CDR3, the DNA is TGTGCCAGCTCACCTACCGGAAACATTCAGTACTTC.

This clonotype was seen more than once but under ten times. The CDR3 is CASSVGIRSYNEQFF. CDR3 DNA sequence: TGTGCCAGCAGCGTAGGGATTCGCTCCTACAATGAGCAGTTCTTC. The gene calls are TRBV9 and TRBJ2-1, with D uncertain. From germline, CDR1 is SGDLS and CDR2 YYNGEE. The CDR3 has 15 residues. Trimming pared 0 bases from V and 0 bases from J, leaving 7 bases between.

There are a few counts of this clonotype. The chain carries TRBV20-1 and TRBJ2-7, with D perhaps TRBD1 (6 bases). V was cut by 6 bases and J by 1 base, with 13 bases left in between. Germline CDR1 DFQATT, CDR2 SNEGSKA (reference sequence). The CDR3 length is 13 residues. The CDR3: CSARTEGSYEQYF. The CDR3 DNA reads TGCAGTGCCCGGACAGAAGGATCCTACGAGCAGTACTTC.

V usage is TRBV5-6 and J usage is TRBJ2-3, with TRBD1 identical over 8 bases. Per germline, CDR1 SGHDT and CDR2 YYEEEE. This CDR3 is 13 amino acids long. V gave up 4 bases and J gave up 4 bases; unmatched junction bases: 2. This chain's CDR3 is CASSRTGPDTQYF. CDR3 nucleotides: TGTGCCAGCAGCCGGACAGGGCCAGATACGCAGTATTTT.

This clonotype has a handful of counts. The rearrangement links TRBV20-1 to TRBJ2-7; D is unresolved. This CDR3 is built from 15 residues. Germline lookup yields CDR1 DFQATT and CDR2 SNEGSKA (reference sequence). V lost 0 bases to trimming and J lost 0 bases, with 12 bases between them. Written as DNA, the CDR3 is TGCAGTGCTAGAGATCCCGGCAGCCGCTCCTACGAGCAGTACTTC. Protein product: CSARDPGSRSYEQYF.

The CDR3 loop reads CASGEGWTGELFF. CDR3 coding DNA: TGTGCCAGCGGTGAGGGGTGGACCGGGGAGCTGTTTTTT. The J gene is TRBJ2-2, the V gene TRBV12-3 or TRBV12-4, with D perhaps being TRBD1 or TRBD2 (5 bases each). V lost 8 bases and J 5 bases, leaving 12 bases between the germline ends. The CDR3 has 13 amino acids.

This clonotype was counted between two and nine times. The chain couples TRBV27 to TRBJ2-1; the match to TRBD2 covers 14 bases. Unmatched junction bases numbered 9, after V lost 5 bases and J lost 12 bases. CDR1 and CDR2 (germline): MNHEY, SMNVEV (reference sequence). CDR3 length equals 15 residues. The CDR3 DNA is TGTGCCAGCAGTCCACGACTAGCGGGAGGGCCCACGCAGTTCTTC. It translates to CASSPRLAGGPTQFF.

In this sample, this clonotype turned up once. This rearrangement joins TRBV7-9 to TRBJ2-1; a weak D match, TRBD1 (5 bases). This CDR3 has 12 amino acids. In germline, CDR1 is SEHNR, CDR2 FQNEAQ (reference sequence). The V end was cut by 5 bases, the J end by 10 bases, with 12 bases between. The CDR3: CASSPYRTEQFF. The CDR3 nucleotides read TGTGCCAGCAGCCCCTACCGGACAGAGCAGTTCTTC.

This clonotype was found a few times. This chain links TRBV20-1 with TRBJ1-2, with 9 bases matching TRBD1. The ends lost 1 base at V and 2 bases at J; junction bases unmatched: 5. The CDR3 consists of 15 residues. CDR1 DFQATT and CDR2 SNEGSKA come from the germline V gene (reference sequence). The CDR3 DNA follows: TGCAGTGCTAGAGCGTCGGGACAGGGAAACTATGGCTACACCTTC. This encodes CSARASGQGNYGYTF.

The chain is built from TRBV29-1 and TRBJ1-2; 10 positions match TRBD1. The CDR3 runs to 14 residues. In germline, CDR1 is SQVTM, CDR2 ANQGSEA. J was trimmed by 3 bases and V by 6 bases; bases with no gene match: 7. The chain's CDR3 is CSVEDRGTDYGYTF. The CDR3 DNA sequence: TGCAGCGTGGAGGACAGGGGGACCGACTATGGCTACACCTTC.

This clonotype was counted at least ten times. The gene calls are TRBV25-1 and TRBJ1-1; weak D call: TRBD1 (5 bases). The CDR3 runs to 13 residues. V lost 7 bases and J 1 base, leaving 10 bases between the germline ends. CDR1 is MGHDK, CDR2 SYGVNS, per germline. The CDR3 DNA sequence: TGTGCCAGCAAACGTGGGGGGAACACTGAAGCTTTCTTT. Protein: CASKRGGNTEAFF.